This T cell receptor (beta chain) was retrieved from a study of type 1 regulatory T cells (dated by TCRdb to the early 2020s). Study-wide context: An in vitro protocol by which a Tr1-enriched, alloantigen-specific CD4 T cell product named T-allo10 was generated was characterized in the study. T-allo10 was being evaluated clinically in patients with hematological malignancies who were receiving allogeneic hematopoietic stem cell transplantation.

The CDR3 contains 9 residues, cysteine and valine counted. Only CDR3 DNA is held: 27 bases, read in frame from base 1. CDR1 MNHGY and CDR2 SAAAGT were looked up in the germline V gene. Donor-derived T-allo10 cells were described as specific for host alloantigens, anergic, and capable of alloantigen-specific suppression. The reads were generated on an Illumina MiSeq. TCRdb trimmed public reads at Q25 via fastp, called clones via MiXCR and kept in-frame beta chains. Rows with a matching CDR3 protein are joined into one entry that keeps the most common DNA and genes. This sample lists about 68,000 distinct CDR3 sequences; 50% to 70% were detected once. The ten top clones hold 7.6% of the sample. This clonotype has more than one count but fewer than ten. Its binding antigen is unknown. No base quality values were provided; no much bigger clone lies one nucleotide off.

The chain joins TRBV6-8 to TRBJ2-7; TRBD2 is possibly the D segment (6 matching bases). The origin of this receptor is a human donor in good health. Sequenced: cultured T cells, either the whole culture or a sorted T cell fraction (not recorded which). The intended sense of this specimen's cell subset or site label: Tr1-enriched cell product generated in vitro against host alloantigens. The DNA sequence reads TGTGCCAGCAGGGTAGCGGAATTTGTC. Translation gives CASRVAEFV.